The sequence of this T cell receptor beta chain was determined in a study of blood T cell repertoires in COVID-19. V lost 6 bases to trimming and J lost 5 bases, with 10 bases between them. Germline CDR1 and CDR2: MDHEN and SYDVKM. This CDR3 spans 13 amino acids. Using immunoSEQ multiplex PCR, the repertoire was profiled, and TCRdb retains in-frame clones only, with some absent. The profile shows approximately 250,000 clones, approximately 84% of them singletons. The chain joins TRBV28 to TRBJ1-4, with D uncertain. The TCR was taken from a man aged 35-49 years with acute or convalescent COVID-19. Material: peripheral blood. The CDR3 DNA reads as TGTGCCAGCAGATACGGGAAAAATGAAAAACTGTTTTTT. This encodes CASRYGKNEKLFF.